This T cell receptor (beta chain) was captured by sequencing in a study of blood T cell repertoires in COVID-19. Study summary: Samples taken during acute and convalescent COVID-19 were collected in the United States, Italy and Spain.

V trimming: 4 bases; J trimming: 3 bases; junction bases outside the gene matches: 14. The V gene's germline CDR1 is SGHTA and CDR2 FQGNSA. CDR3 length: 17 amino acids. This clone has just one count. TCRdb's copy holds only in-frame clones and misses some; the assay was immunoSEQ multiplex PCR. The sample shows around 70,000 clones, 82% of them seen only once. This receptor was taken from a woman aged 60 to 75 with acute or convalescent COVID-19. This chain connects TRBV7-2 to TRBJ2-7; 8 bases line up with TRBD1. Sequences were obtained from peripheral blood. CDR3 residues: CASSSTDMDRASYEQYF. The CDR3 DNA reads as TGTGCCAGCAGCTCCACCGATATGGACAGGGCTAGCTACGAGCAGTACTTC.